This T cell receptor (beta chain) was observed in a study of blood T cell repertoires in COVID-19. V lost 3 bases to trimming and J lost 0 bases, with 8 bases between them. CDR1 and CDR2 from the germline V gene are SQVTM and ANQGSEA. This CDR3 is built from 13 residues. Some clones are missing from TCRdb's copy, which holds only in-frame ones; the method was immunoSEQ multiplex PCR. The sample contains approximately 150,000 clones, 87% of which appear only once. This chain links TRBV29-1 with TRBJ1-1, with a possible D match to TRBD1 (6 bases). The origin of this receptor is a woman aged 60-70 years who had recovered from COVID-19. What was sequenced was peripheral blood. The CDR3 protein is CSVDRGLNTEAFF. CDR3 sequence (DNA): TGCAGCGTTGACAGGGGCTTGAACACTGAAGCTTTCTTT. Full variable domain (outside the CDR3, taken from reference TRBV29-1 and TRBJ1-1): SAVISQKPSRDICQRGTSLTIQCQVDSQVTMMFWYRQQPGQSLTLIATANQGSEATYESGFVIDKFPISRPNLTFSTLTVSNMSPEDSSIYLCSVDRGLNTEAFFGQGTRLTVV.